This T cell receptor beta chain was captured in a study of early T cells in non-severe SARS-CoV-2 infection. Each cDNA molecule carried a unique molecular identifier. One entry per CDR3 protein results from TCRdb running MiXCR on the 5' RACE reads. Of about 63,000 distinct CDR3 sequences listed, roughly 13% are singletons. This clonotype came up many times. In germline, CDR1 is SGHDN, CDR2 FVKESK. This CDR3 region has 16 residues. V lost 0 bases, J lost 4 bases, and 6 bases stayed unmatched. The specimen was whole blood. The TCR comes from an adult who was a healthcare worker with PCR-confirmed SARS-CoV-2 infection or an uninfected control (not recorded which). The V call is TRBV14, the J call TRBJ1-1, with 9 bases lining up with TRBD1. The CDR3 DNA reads TGTGCCAGCAGCCAAGACCAGACAGGGGGGAGCACTGAAGCTTTCTTT. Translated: CASSQDQTGGSTEAFF.